This is a list of T cell receptor beta chains from one sample in a study of T cell repertoires in cytomegalovirus infection. These receptors have no identified antigens. MiXCR, run by TCRdb on the reads, gives a single entry per CDR3 protein. The data contain 680,000 or so distinct CDR3 sequences, around 30% of them singletons. This sample comprised cultured PBMCs, obtained from culture after CMV antigen stimulation. Every receptor here comes from a human donor in good health (CMV status not recorded). Some clones in this sample may be carry-over from other donors' samples. Both conserved end residues are part of each CDR3. The D gene is left open where the match is weak. The listing skips clone size in some rows; elsewhere it reads once, few, many or a size class.

V,size,J,D,DNA,CDR3
TRBV6-1,few,TRBJ2-3,.,TGTGCCAGTAAAAAGGGAACCTACACAGATACGCAGTATTTT,CASKKGTYTDTQYF
TRBV25-1,.,TRBJ1-2,TRBD1,TGTGCCAGCAGTGACCCTGGGACAGAGAGCGATGGCTACACCTTC,CASSDPGTESDGYTF
TRBV6-5,.,TRBJ2-1,.,TGTGCCAGCAGTTACTGGACGAACAATGAGCAGTTCTTC,CASSYWTNNEQFF
TRBV7-2,few,TRBJ2-2,.,TGTGCCAGCAGCTTAGTTCTGGCAGGGCGACCGGCCGGGGAGCTGTTTTTT,CASSLVLAGRPAGELFF
TRBV20-1,few,TRBJ2-1,TRBD2,TGCAGTGCTAGACGCCCCCGCGGGGGTATCGACAATGAGCAGTTCTTC,CSARRPRGGIDNEQFF
TRBV7-6,few,TRBJ1-3,.,TGTGCCAGCAGCTCAAACTTCAGGGTTGCTGGAAACACCATATATTTT,CASSSNFRVAGNTIYF
TRBV20-1,few,TRBJ2-7,TRBD1,TGCATACCGGACAGGGTAGTCACCTACGAGCAGTACTTC,CIPDRVVTYEQYF
TRBV7-9,.,TRBJ1-6,.,TGTGCCAGCAGCTTAGCAGGGATAGATTCACCCCTCCACTTT,CASSLAGIDSPLHF
TRBV29-1,.,TRBJ2-1,.,TGCAGCGTTCTGAATTTGGCAAATGAGCAGTTCTTC,CSVLNLANEQFF
TRBV27,few,TRBJ2-7,.,TGTGCCAGCAGTCTCCGGGGCGGGCTAACCTACGAGCAGTACTTC,CASSLRGGLTYEQYF
TRBV20-1,.,TRBJ2-5,TRBD2,TGCAGTGCTAGGGGGTCTAGCGGCCAAGAGACCCAGTACTTC,CSARGSSGQETQYF
TRBV11-2,.,TRBJ2-7,TRBD2,TGTGCCAGCAGCTTCCAACTAGCGGGAGGATCCTACGAGCAGTACTTC,CASSFQLAGGSYEQYF
TRBV2,.,TRBJ2-5,.,TGTGCCAGCACTGCGGAAAGGTACCAAGAGACCCAGTACTTC,CASTAERYQETQYF
TRBV18,.,TRBJ2-1,TRBD2,TGTGCCAGCTCACCCCTCGGGGGGGATTACAATGAGCAGTTCTTC,CASSPLGGDYNEQFF
TRBV7-8,many,TRBJ1-2,.,TGTGCCAGCAGCTTACAACGGGACTATGGCTACACCTTC,CASSLQRDYGYTF
TRBV7-9,few,TRBJ2-2,.,TGTGCCAGCAATATACAGGGGACGACTAGCGCGGGTCCCGGGGAGCTGTTTTTT,CASNIQGTTSAGPGELFF
TRBV12-3/TRBV12-4,many,TRBJ1-1,.,TGTGCCAGCAGTCCCGTGAGGACGTCGAACACTGAAGCTTTCTTT,CASSPVRTSNTEAFF
TRBV2,.,TRBJ2-1,.,TGTGCCAGCAGTGAATTGGATACTAAGCGGGTAGATGAGCAGTTCTTC,CASSELDTKRVDEQFF
TRBV4-3,few,TRBJ1-5,TRBD1,TGCGCCAGCAGCCAAACGGACAGGGATCAGCCCCAGCATTTT,CASSQTDRDQPQHF
TRBV2,.,TRBJ2-2,TRBD1,TGTGCCAGCAGTGAATTACAGGGGGCCGGGGAGCTGTTTTTT,CASSELQGAGELFF
TRBV6-1,few,TRBJ2-5,.,TGTGCCAGCAGCCATGGACAGTCTTCTGAGACCCAGTACTTC,CASSHGQSSETQYF
TRBV4-2,.,TRBJ2-3,TRBD1,TGTGCCAGCAGCCTCCGGGACAGCCAGCGCACAGATACGCAGTATTTT,CASSLRDSQRTDTQYF
TRBV7-8,.,TRBJ1-1,TRBD1,TGTGCCAGCGGCGCCCGACAGGGGATAAACACTGAAGCTTTCTTT,CASGARQGINTEAFF
TRBV25-1,.,TRBJ2-6,TRBD1,TGTGCCAGCACCGCGACAGGGGCGACGACTGGGGCCAACGTCCTGACTTTC,CASTATGATTGANVLTF
TRBV2,.,TRBJ1-4,TRBD1,TGTGCCAGGGGGACAGGCCCAGAAAAACTGTTTTTT,CARGTGPEKLFF
TRBV7-2,few,TRBJ2-2,.,TGTGCCAGCAGGCCAAGTGCCGGGGAGCTGTTTTTT,CASRPSAGELFF
TRBV5-4,once,TRBJ1-2,.,TGTGCCAGCAGCTTTTTTACAGACGGCTACACCTTC,CASSFFTDGYTF
TRBV10-3,.,TRBJ1-5,.,TGTGCCATCAGTGACCTGGGCCTGGGTCAGCCCCAGCATTTT,CAISDLGLGQPQHF
TRBV6-6,few,TRBJ1-2,.,TGTGCCAGCAGTTACTCCTGGCATGGCTACACCTTC,CASSYSWHGYTF
TRBV6-2/TRBV6-3,.,TRBJ1-5,.,TGTGCCAGCAGTTACGAGGACGGTCGAGGGGTGAGGGCCCAGCATTTT,CASSYEDGRGVRAQHF
TRBV7-2,many,TRBJ1-5,.,TGTGCCAGCGCTGAAGGTAACAATCAGCCCCAGCATTTT,CASAEGNNQPQHF
TRBV7-2,.,TRBJ2-5,.,TGTGCCAGCAGCCCATTCAGGGGTGCGCAGACCCAGTACTTC,CASSPFRGAQTQYF
TRBV28,few,TRBJ1-4,TRBD1,TGTGCCAGCAGCTCGGGACAGATTAATGAAAAACTGTTTTTT,CASSSGQINEKLFF
TRBV7-9,few,TRBJ2-5,TRBD2,TGTGCCAGCAGCTCCACTAGCGGGGGTTCCCAAGAGACCCAGTACTTC,CASSSTSGGSQETQYF
TRBV12-3/TRBV12-4,.,TRBJ1-1,.,TGTGCCAGCAGTTTCGGGAGAGCTTTCTTT,CASSFGRAFF
TRBV7-2,few,TRBJ1-2,.,TGTGCCAGCAGCTCCACAGGGAATGGCTACACCTTC,CASSSTGNGYTF
TRBV28,once,TRBJ2-2,.,TGTGCCAGCGTGGAATGGGCGAACACCGGGGAGCTGTTTTTT,CASVEWANTGELFF
TRBV27,.,TRBJ2-3,.,TGTGCCAGCAGTTTAAGCAGCCCAGATACGCAGTATTTT,CASSLSSPDTQYF
TRBV7-2,.,TRBJ2-7,TRBD1,TGTGCCAGCAGCTTACCAGCAGGGGGCGCGGGTCACGAGCAGTACTTC,CASSLPAGGAGHEQYF
TRBV7-2,.,TRBJ2-7,.,TGTGCCAGCAGCTTACAACTATTCAACGAGCAGTACTTC,CASSLQLFNEQYF